This T cell receptor beta chain was retrieved from a study of blood T cells in healthy people across ages. The donors, healthy Caucasians from Russia, were aged 6 to 90. A second PCR of about 7 to 12 cycles used a sample-barcoded 5' primer and a J-beta primer mix. TCRdb reprocessed the 5' RACE reads via MiXCR and lists one record per CDR3 protein. The repertoire has 710,000 or so distinct CDR3 sequences, about 20% of them found once; the top ten carry around 22%. Sequenced material: blood. The source of this sequence is a man between 65 and 79 years old in good health.

CDR3 nucleotides: TGCGCCAGCAGCGCGGACCTGGACGGAAACACCATATATTTT. It translates to CASSADLDGNTIYF. The V gene is TRBV5-1, the J gene TRBJ1-3; no definite D call. There are 14 residues in the CDR3. Germline V lookup: CDR1 SGHRS, CDR2 YFSETQ. V was pared by 4 bases and J by 4 bases, with 12 bases between.